This passage covers 9 T cell receptor beta chains from one sample sequenced in a study of blood T cell repertoires in COVID-19 (dated by TCRdb to 2020 to 2021). To prepare the library, the immunoSEQ multiplex PCR assay was applied. Not all clones reach the TCRdb copy of this immuneACCESS table, which keeps in-frame sequences only. Checked studies attribute under half of the gap to unresolved V genes and leave the rest unexplained. This sample gives 150,000 to 200,000 clones in total; 80% to 90% of them show up just once. The biggest ten clones account for 11% of the sample. Specimen: peripheral blood. All receptors derive from a woman aged 55-70 years with COVID-19, enrolled during active disease.

V gene TRBV4-1 combines with J gene TRBJ1-1; possible D gene TRBD1, 6 bases. Germline V gene lookup returns CDR1 MGHRA and CDR2 YSYEKL. The CDR3 consists of 16 residues. The V end lost 1 base, the J end lost 1 base, and 13 bases lay between the germline ends. The CDR3 DNA sequence: TGCGCCAGCAGCCAAGCCGGGACACCCGAGAACACTGAAGCTTTCTTT. It specifies CASSQAGTPENTEAFF.

This sequence joins TRBV7-8 and TRBJ1-2, with D perhaps TRBD1 (5 bases). V shed 4 bases and J shed 7 bases, with 16 bases lying between them. Germline V lookup: CDR1 SGHVS, CDR2 FQNEAQ. The length of the CDR3 is 14 residues. The CDR3 nucleotides are TGTGCCAGCAGCTCGTCAAAGGGGCGCGGTGGCTACACCTTC. Protein: CASSSSKGRGGYTF.

This clone was counted a single time. V gene TRBV5-6 combines with J gene TRBJ1-1; the D gene is possibly TRBD1 (6 bases). Germline V gene sequence: CDR1 SGHDT, CDR2 YYEEEE. The length of the CDR3 is 16 residues. V was pared by 0 bases and J by 4 bases, with 16 bases between. CDR3 DNA sequence: TGTGCCAGCAGCTTGGCCAAAAGACAGGCAGTCACTGAAGCTTTCTTT. As protein: CASSLAKRQAVTEAFF. The complete variable domain, with remaining parts taken from reference TRBV5-6 and TRBJ1-1, reads DAGVTQSPTHLIKTRGQQVTLRCSPKSGHDTVSWYQQALGQGPQFIFQYYEEEERQRGNFPDRFSGHQFPNYSSELNVNALLLGDSALYLCASSLAKRQAVTEAFFGQGTRLTVV.

The chain carries TRBV10-3 and TRBJ1-2, with D possibly being TRBD1 (5 bases). The CDR3 is 15 residues long. Germline V gene sequence: CDR1 ENHRY, CDR2 SYGVKD. Trimming stripped 6 bases from V and 0 bases from J, with 14 bases between. The CDR3 coding sequence is TGTGCCATCAGGGTGACCTGGGGCCCTAACTATGGCTACACCTTC. It codes for CAIRVTWGPNYGYTF.

The chain links TRBV12-3 or TRBV12-4 to TRBJ1-3; no clear D. There are 13 residues in the CDR3. Trimming shortened V by 3 bases and J by 0 bases, and 3 bases separated the two germline ends. The chain's CDR3 is CASSLSSGNTIYF. The CDR3 bases are TGTGCCAGCAGTTTGAGCTCTGGAAACACCATATATTTT.

This CDR3 is CASRGGGEAEAFF. The CDR3 nucleotides are TGTGCCAGCAGGGGGGGAGGGGAGGCTGAAGCTTTCTTT. The rearrangement joins TRBV25-1 to TRBJ1-1, with a weak D call TRBD1 (5 bases). The germline CDR1 and CDR2 sequences are MGHDK and SYGVNS. The CDR3 totals 13 residues. The V gene lost 6 bases and the J gene lost 6 bases, with 14 bases spanning the gap.

This clone was counted once. The chain uses TRBV28 and TRBJ1-2, with a tentative D call TRBD1 (5 bases). Germline V gene data show CDR1 as MDHEN and CDR2 as SYDVKM. This CDR3 is built from 13 residues. The V and J ends lost 7 bases and 8 bases respectively, with 17 bases between them. CDR3 sequence: CASTPTANLGYTF. CDR3 sequence (DNA): TGTGCCAGCACCCCGACAGCCAACCTCGGCTACACCTTC.

This chain uses TRBV4-3 with TRBJ1-3; D call uncertain. There are 16 residues in the CDR3. Germline V gene data show CDR1 as LGHNA and CDR2 as YSLEER. V shed 1 base and J shed 4 bases, with 14 bases lying between them. Here the CDR3 reads CASSQGSSAPGNTIYF. The CDR3 nucleotides read TGCGCCAGCAGCCAAGGGTCCAGCGCCCCGGGAAACACCATATATTTT.

The chain has TRBV24-1 and TRBJ2-2; 12 bases match TRBD2. Per the germline V gene, CDR1 is KGHDR and CDR2 is SFDVKD. This CDR3 has 17 amino acids. V trimming: 4 bases; J trimming: 5 bases; junction bases outside the gene matches: 7. The CDR3 reads CATSDPVTSGRTGELFF. The CDR3 region has the DNA TGTGCCACCAGTGACCCTGTTACTAGCGGGAGGACCGGGGAGCTGTTTTTT.